This T cell receptor (beta chain) is drawn from a study of blood T cells in healthy people across ages. About the research overall: Capturing about one barcoded beta molecule per two T cells was achieved by template switching.

CDR3 length: 15 residues. V trimming: 6 bases; J trimming: 4 bases; junction bases outside the gene matches: 9. Looked up from germline, CDR1 is SGDLS and CDR2 is YYNGEE. A sample-barcoded 5' primer and a J-beta primer mix were used in a second PCR of about 7 to 12 cycles. One entry per CDR3 protein results from TCRdb running MiXCR on the 5' RACE reads. The sample holds approximately 1.5 million distinct CDR3 sequences, 30% to 35% seen once. V and J are TRBV9 and TRBJ2-3; 9 bases line up with TRBD2. This clonotype was obtained from a woman aged 25-40 years in good health. The sequencing sample was made of blood. The CDR3: CASKAGTSSSDTQYF. CDR3 nucleotide sequence: TGTGCCAGCAAGGCCGGGACTAGCTCCTCAGATACGCAGTATTTT.